One sample yielded the 17 T cell receptor beta chains listed below, sequenced in a study of T cell responses to AZD1222 COVID-19 vaccine. Sequenced by immunoSEQ multiplex PCR; TCRdb stores in-frame clones only, minus some. The sample yields 150,000 to 200,000 clones, roughly nine tenths seen once. This specimen was peripheral blood, taken 28 days after the second AZD1222 dose. These receptors originate from an adult who received the AZD1222 COVID-19 vaccine.

V gene TRBV7-2 combines with J gene TRBJ2-1, with D perhaps matching TRBD2 (5 bases). The V end lost 5 bases, the J end lost 0 bases, and 11 bases lay between the germline ends. Germline V CDR1 and CDR2: SGHTA, FQGNSA. This CDR3 comprises 15 residues. The CDR3 nucleotides read TGTGCCAGCAGCATGGACTTACCCTCCTACAATGAGCAGTTCTTC. Amino acids: CASSMDLPSYNEQFF.

The genes are TRBV10-3 and TRBJ1-6; no definite D call. Trimming left V 5 bases short and J 8 bases short, with 13 bases between. The CDR3 runs 14 residues. CDR1 and CDR2 (germline): ENHRY, SYGVKD. DNA for the CDR3: TGTGCCATCAGTCAGGCCCGGGAGTATTCACCCCTCCACTTT. Its protein is CAISQAREYSPLHF.

Here the CDR3 reads CASSPLRGRQPQHF. CDR3 nucleotide sequence: TGTGCCAGCAGTCCCCTCAGGGGCCGACAGCCCCAGCATTTT. This chain joins TRBV28 and TRBJ1-5; weak D call: TRBD1 (6 bases). The CDR3 has 14 amino acids. V was shortened by 5 bases and J by 7 bases, with 15 bases between the two germline ends. CDR1 is MDHEN and CDR2 is SYDVKM in the germline V gene.

The rearrangement joins TRBV15 to TRBJ1-5; D is unclear. This CDR3 is 13 amino acids long. Germline V gene sequence: CDR1 LNHNV, CDR2 YYDKDF (reference sequence). V was clipped by 1 base and J by 3 bases, with 4 bases between them. The CDR3 coding sequence is TGTGCCACCAGCAGAGTCCCCAATCAGCCCCAGCATTTT. Translating it yields CATSRVPNQPQHF.

The J gene is TRBJ2-1, the V gene TRBV7-8, with D possibly being TRBD1 or TRBD2 (5 bases each). This CDR3 contains 13 residues. Germline assignment: CDR1 SGHVS and CDR2 FQNEAQ. Trimming stripped 4 bases from V and 6 bases from J, with 10 bases between. Written as DNA, the CDR3 is TGTGCCAGCAGCTCGGGACCCTTCAATGAGCAGTTCTTC. Translated: CASSSGPFNEQFF.

This clone was recorded at least ten times. The chain is built from TRBV3-1 (or the pseudogene TRBV3-2) and TRBJ1-6; D unresolved. This CDR3 has 14 amino acids. In germline, CDR1 is LGHDT, CDR2 YNNKEL (reference sequence). The V end lost 2 bases, the J end lost 5 bases, and 7 bases lay between the germline ends. The CDR3 DNA follows: TGTGCCAGCAGCCAATCGGCTAATAATTCACCCCTCCACTTT. It specifies CASSQSANNSPLHF.

This rearrangement joins TRBV6-5 to TRBJ2-2; either TRBD1 or TRBD2 may supply D (5 bases each). The ends were cut back, 8 bases at V and 2 bases at J, with 12 bases in the middle. This CDR3 comprises 14 residues. Germline CDR1 and CDR2: MNHEY and SVGAGI. In nucleotides, the CDR3 is TGTGCCAGCTTGGGGGAACTAAACACCGGGGAGCTGTTTTTT. Translated: CASLGELNTGELFF.

The V and J genes are TRBV6-2 or TRBV6-3 and TRBJ1-1, with 9 nucleotides matching TRBD1. Unmatched junction bases numbered 7, after V lost 1 base and J lost 4 bases. The germline V gene has CDR1 MNHEY and CDR2 SVGEGT. This CDR3 spans 16 amino acids. The CDR3 sequence is CASSYFGTGGTTEAFF. In nucleotides, the CDR3 is TGTGCCAGCAGTTACTTTGGAACAGGGGGCACCACTGAAGCTTTCTTT.

As to this clone: The junction does not match germline at one end; this may be a read error. The chain has TRBV3-1 (or the pseudogene TRBV3-2) and TRBJ2-7, with a tentative D call TRBD1 (6 bases). CDR1 is LGHDT and CDR2 is YNNKEL in the germline V gene (reference sequence). This CDR3 has 13 residues. The CDR3 loop reads CASSLTKGDASFF. The CDR3, as DNA: TGTGCCAGCAGTCTAACCAAGGGGGACGCCTCCTTCTTC.

The chain uses TRBV2 and TRBJ2-1; D is uncertain. Trimming took 7 bases from V and 0 from J, leaving 10 bases between them. The CDR3 extends over 14 amino acids. CDR1 SNHLY and CDR2 FYNNEI come from the germline V gene. The CDR3 is CASMAISSYNEQFF. CDR3 bases: TGTGCCAGCATGGCGATAAGCTCCTACAATGAGCAGTTCTTC.

The rearrangement links TRBV5-4 to TRBJ2-1; unclear D gene. The germline V gene has CDR1 SGHNT and CDR2 YYREEE (reference sequence). V lost 4 bases, J lost 6 bases, and 8 bases lay in between. The CDR3 runs 12 residues. CDR3 loop: CASSPSGNEQFF. The CDR3 nucleotides are TGTGCCAGCAGCCCATCGGGCAATGAGCAGTTCTTC. The full variable domain, in which reference TRBV5-4 and TRBJ2-1 provide the parts outside the CDR3, is ETGVTQSPTHLIKTRGQQVTLRCSSQSGHNTVSWYQQALGQGPQFIFQYYREEENGRGNFPPRFSGLQFPNYSSELNVNALELDDSALYLCASSPSGNEQFFGPGTRLTVL.

The chain joins TRBV24-1 to TRBJ1-2; maybe TRBD1 (6 bases). Trimming took 4 bases from V and 6 from J, leaving 14 bases between them. This CDR3 has 14 amino acids. The V gene's germline CDR1 is KGHDR and CDR2 SFDVKD. CDR3: CATSEKQGVNGYTF. The DNA for the CDR3 is TGTGCCACCAGTGAGAAACAGGGCGTGAATGGCTACACCTTC.

The gene calls are TRBV19 and TRBJ2-3; D gene unclear. CDR1 is LNHDA and CDR2 is SQIVND in the germline V gene (reference sequence). V dropped 1 base and J dropped 5 bases, with 10 bases sitting between them. The CDR3 runs to 14 residues. CDR3 sequence (DNA): TGTGCCAGTAGTATAGGTCTATTCGGAGATACGCAGTATTTT. Its protein is CASSIGLFGDTQYF.

The sample holds one count of this clone. The rearrangement joins TRBV3-1 (or the pseudogene TRBV3-2) to TRBJ1-1, with D maybe TRBD1 (5 bases). V lost 2 bases and J lost 8, with 18 bases in between. The germline V gene has CDR1 LGHDT and CDR2 YNNKEL (reference sequence). This CDR3 is 15 amino acids long. The CDR3 coding sequence is TGTGCCAGCAGCCAACGAAGAACCCCAGGGCAAGAAGCTTTCTTT. Translation: CASSQRRTPGQEAFF.

The count of this clone is one. V and J are TRBV25-1 and TRBJ1-1; tentative D call: TRBD1 (5 bases). Germline CDR1 is MGHDK and CDR2 is SYGVNS. V gave up 0 bases and J gave up 3 bases, with 20 bases separating them. The CDR3 consists of 18 residues. The CDR3 DNA follows: TGTGCCAGCAGTGAATACCAGGGTTCGAAGGTAGGACACACTGAAGCTTTCTTT. The encoded protein is CASSEYQGSKVGHTEAFF.

Concerning this clone: Other DNA sequences from this sample encode an identical CDR3 as well. This chain connects TRBV9 to TRBJ2-1, with 7 bases lining up with TRBD2. Trimming at V came to 2 bases and at J to 3 bases, leaving 5 bases not matched to a gene. CDR1 and CDR2 (germline): SGDLS, YYNGEE. This CDR3 has 15 residues. The CDR3, as DNA: TGTGCCAGCAGCGTTGGACTAGATTTCTACAATGAGCAGTTCTTC. The encoded protein is CASSVGLDFYNEQFF.

This rearrangement joins TRBV7-8 to TRBJ1-4; D remains unclear. The germline V gene encodes CDR1 SGHVS and CDR2 FQNEAQ. This CDR3 contains 14 residues. The V and J ends lost 1 base and 6 bases respectively, with 9 bases between them. The CDR3 protein is CASSLGNGYEKLFF. The DNA of the CDR3 is TGTGCCAGCAGCTTAGGGAACGGTTATGAAAAACTGTTTTTT.